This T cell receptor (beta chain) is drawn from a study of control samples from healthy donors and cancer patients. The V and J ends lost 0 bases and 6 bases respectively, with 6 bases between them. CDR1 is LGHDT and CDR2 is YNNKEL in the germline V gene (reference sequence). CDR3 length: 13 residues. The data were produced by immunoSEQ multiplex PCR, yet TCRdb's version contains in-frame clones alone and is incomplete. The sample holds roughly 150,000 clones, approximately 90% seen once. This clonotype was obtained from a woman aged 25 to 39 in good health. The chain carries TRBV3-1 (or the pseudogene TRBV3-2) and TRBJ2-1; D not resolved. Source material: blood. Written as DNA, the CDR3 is TGTGCCAGCAGCCAAGATCTTGGCAATGAGCAGTTCTTC. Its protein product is CASSQDLGNEQFF.